This T cell receptor beta chain was documented in a study of blood T cell repertoires in COVID-19. Whole-study context: The recovered donors of Cohort 3 showed two negative PCRs, clearance, or symptom resolution. Nucleic acid was either cDNA or gDNA, and it came from T cells, B-cell-depleted T cells, or PBMCs. The samples span acute and convalescent COVID-19 from the United States, Italy and Spain.

This clone was seen a handful of times. This CDR3 has 15 amino acids. Germline loops: CDR1 MGHRA, CDR2 YSYEKL. V was pared by 4 bases and J by 7 bases, with 13 bases of the junction left unmatched. How the authors handled the data: Estimation of nucleated cell counts was performed using reference gene primer amplification. Produced via immunoSEQ multiplex PCR; TCRdb's table is partial and in-frame only. The DNA was the basis for D and trimming; V, J and clone size are from that table. The table includes roughly 210,000 clones, about nine tenths detected once. The specimen sequenced was PBMCs or T cells enriched from blood (not recorded which). The chain combines TRBV4-1 with TRBJ2-7, with TRBD1 identical over 7 bases. The receptor comes from a man aged 25 to 40 in a cohort exposed to, infected with or recovered from COVID-19 (not recorded which). CDR3 coding DNA: TGCGCCAGCAGCCCGCCGACAGGGAGATTGAGTGAGCAGTACTTC. Protein product: CASSPPTGRLSEQYF.